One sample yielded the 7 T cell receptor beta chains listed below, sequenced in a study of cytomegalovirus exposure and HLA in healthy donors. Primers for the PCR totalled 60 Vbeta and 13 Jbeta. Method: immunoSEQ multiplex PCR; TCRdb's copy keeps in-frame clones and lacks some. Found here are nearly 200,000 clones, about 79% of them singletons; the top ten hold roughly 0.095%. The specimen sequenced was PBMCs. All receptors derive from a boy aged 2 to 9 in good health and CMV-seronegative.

The CDR3: CASSSQTRAETQYF. The CDR3 nucleotides read TGTGCCAGCAGCTCCCAGACTAGGGCCGAGACCCAGTACTTC. The chain joins TRBV5-4 to TRBJ2-5, with D perhaps TRBD2 (6 bases). Germline assignment: CDR1 SGHNT and CDR2 YYREEE (reference sequence). The length of the CDR3 is 14 residues. With 3 bases removed from V and 5 bases from J, the gap between germline ends came to 14 bases.

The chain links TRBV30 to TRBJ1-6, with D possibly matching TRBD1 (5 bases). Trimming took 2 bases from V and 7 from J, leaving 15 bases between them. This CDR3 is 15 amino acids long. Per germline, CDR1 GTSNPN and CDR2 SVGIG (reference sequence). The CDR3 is CAWSKVDIKNSPLHF. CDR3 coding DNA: TGTGCCTGGAGTAAGGTGGACATAAAAAATTCACCCCTCCACTTT.

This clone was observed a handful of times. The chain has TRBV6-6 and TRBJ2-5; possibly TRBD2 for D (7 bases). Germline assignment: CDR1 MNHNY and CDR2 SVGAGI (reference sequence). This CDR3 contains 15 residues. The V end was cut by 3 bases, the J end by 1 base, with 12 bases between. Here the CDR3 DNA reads TGTGCCAGCAGTTATGCGGGGGCTGGCCAAGAGACCCAGTACTTC. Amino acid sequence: CASSYAGAGQETQYF.

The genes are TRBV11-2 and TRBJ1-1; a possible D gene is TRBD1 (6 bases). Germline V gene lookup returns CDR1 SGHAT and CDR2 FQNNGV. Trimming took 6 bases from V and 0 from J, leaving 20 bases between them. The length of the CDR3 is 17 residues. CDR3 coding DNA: TGTGCCAGCAGTCACATTTCAGGGGTTCGCATGAACACTGAAGCTTTCTTT. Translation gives CASSHISGVRMNTEAFF.

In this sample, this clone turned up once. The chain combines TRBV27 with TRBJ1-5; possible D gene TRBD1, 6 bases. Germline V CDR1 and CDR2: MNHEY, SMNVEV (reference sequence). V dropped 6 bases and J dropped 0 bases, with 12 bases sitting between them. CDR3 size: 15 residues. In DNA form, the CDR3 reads TGTGCCAGCAGCCAAGGGGGATATAGCAATCAGCCCCAGCATTTT. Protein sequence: CASSQGGYSNQPQHF.

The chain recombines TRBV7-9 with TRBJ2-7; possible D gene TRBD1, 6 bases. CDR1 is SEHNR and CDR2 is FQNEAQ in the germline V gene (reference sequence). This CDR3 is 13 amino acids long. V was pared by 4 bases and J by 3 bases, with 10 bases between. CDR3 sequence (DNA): TGTGCCAGCAGCTCCGACAGGCACTACGAGCAGTACTTC. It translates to CASSSDRHYEQYF.

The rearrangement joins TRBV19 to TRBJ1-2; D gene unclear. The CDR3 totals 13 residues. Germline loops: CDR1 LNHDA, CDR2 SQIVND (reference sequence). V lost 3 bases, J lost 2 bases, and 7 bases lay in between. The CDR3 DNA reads TGTGCCAGTAGTATCGCAGTGAACTATGGCTACACCTTC. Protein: CASSIAVNYGYTF.